Reported below is one T cell receptor beta chain. The assay was immunoSEQ multiplex PCR, and TCRdb's table has in-frame clones only and misses some. The data hold approximately 730,000 clones, with approximately 85% observed a single time. This entry comes from a study of shared T cell receptors in the human thymus. Germline V CDR1 and CDR2: LGHNA, YSLEER. Trimming stripped 3 bases from V and 8 bases from J, with 26 bases between. The CDR3 contains 19 residues. The sample also formed part of further work on human thymus T cells. That paper adds: Resections that were taken during corrective heart surgery supplied the thymus tissue. Use of V and J genes seemed skewed within the thymic and blood repertoires.

This chain joins TRBV4-3 and TRBJ1-6, with D maybe TRBD1 (6 bases). The sequenced material came from thymocytes. The receptor was isolated from a girl less than two years old with a congenital heart defect. CDR3 sequence (DNA): TGCGCCAGCAGCCACAACAGGGTTTGGGGGAAACTCGCCGATTCACCCCTCCACTTT. It is translated as CASSHNRVWGKLADSPLHF.